These 13 T cell receptor beta chains were all obtained from the same sample, sequenced in a study of T-cell reconstitution after alpha-beta-depleted transplantation in children. TCRbeta library preparation incorporated unique molecular identifiers. TCRdb called the PCR reads again in MiXCR, with one record for every CDR3 protein. The data contain almost 250,000 distinct CDR3 sequences, about 26% of them singletons. This specimen consisted of PBMCs, obtained before TCRalphabeta/CD19-depleted stem cell transplant. All receptors come from a girl aged 2 to 10 with Fanconi anemia, due to receive a stem cell transplant.

The chain couples TRBV7-6 to TRBJ2-7; tentative D call: TRBD2 (5 bases). Trimming left V 0 bases short and J 0 bases short, with 12 bases between. The CDR3 consists of 16 residues. Germline V gene sequence: CDR1 SGHVS, CDR2 FNYEAQ. The CDR3 sequence is CASSLAVARSSYEQYF. Here the CDR3 DNA reads TGTGCCAGCAGCTTAGCAGTAGCGCGGAGCTCCTACGAGCAGTACTTC.

Ten or more counts support this clonotype. The chain couples TRBV20-1 to TRBJ2-1; D is possibly TRBD2 (6 bases). Germline CDR1 reads DFQATT; CDR2 reads SNEGSKA (reference sequence). This CDR3 is built from 15 residues. V lost 0 bases and J lost 4, with 13 bases in between. CDR3 sequence: CSARDLGGLYNEQFF. CDR3 DNA: TGCAGTGCTAGAGATCTCGGAGGGCTATACAATGAGCAGTTCTTC.

The genes are TRBV13 and TRBJ2-7; D is ambiguous. V was cut by 5 bases and J by 3 bases, with 8 bases left in between. The CDR3 consists of 12 residues. Germline CDR1 PRHDT, CDR2 FYEKMQ (reference sequence). The CDR3 DNA sequence: TGTGCCAGCAGCGCCGGGTTCTACGAGCAGTACTTC. Translation: CASSAGFYEQYF. The variable domain in full, completed from reference TRBV13 and TRBJ2-7, reads AAGVIQSPRHLIKEKRETATLKCYPIPRHDTVYWYQQGPGQDPQFLISFYEKMQSDKGSIPDRFSAQQFSDYHSELNMSSLELGDSALYFCASSAGFYEQYFGPGTRLTVT.

The rearrangement links TRBV20-1 to TRBJ2-1; 9 bases map to TRBD2. The V gene end was trimmed by 6 bases and the J gene end by 6 bases; junction bases not matched to a gene: 12. Germline lookup yields CDR1 DFQATT and CDR2 SNEGSKA (reference sequence). The CDR3 loop spans 15 amino acids. The CDR3 DNA sequence: TGCAGTGCCCCTACCCTTAGCGGGAGTACCAATGAGCAGTTCTTC. Translation: CSAPTLSGSTNEQFF.

There are many counts of this clonotype. The chain employs TRBV7-2 and TRBJ2-1; TRBD2 matches at 10 bases. This CDR3 has 13 residues. V dropped 7 bases and J dropped 8; count of bases not matched to a gene: 5. The germline gives CDR1 SGHTA, CDR2 FQGNSA. The CDR3 coding sequence is TGTGCCAGCATGAGCGGGGGGGCCCATGAGCAGTTCTTC. Amino acid sequence: CASMSGGAHEQFF.

This clonotype was counted a few times. This chain uses TRBV20-1 with TRBJ2-7; D is unclear. Looked up from germline, CDR1 is DFQATT and CDR2 is SNEGSKA (reference sequence). V lost 1 base and J 3 bases, leaving 10 bases between the germline ends. The CDR3 consists of 13 residues. CDR3 residues: CSARGTADYEQYF. CDR3 coding DNA: TGCAGTGCTAGAGGTACAGCTGACTACGAGCAGTACTTC.

This clonotype was counted between two and nine times. V gene TRBV28 combines with J gene TRBJ2-7; 9 bases map to TRBD2. The CDR3 is 15 residues long. Unmatched junction bases numbered 3, after V lost 3 bases and J lost 0 bases. CDR1 and CDR2 from the germline V gene are MDHEN and SYDVKM. CDR3 DNA: TGTGCCAGCAGTTTGTATAGCGGGAGCTCCTACGAGCAGTACTTC. Its protein is CASSLYSGSSYEQYF. Full variable domain (rest looked up from reference TRBV28 and TRBJ2-7): DVKVTQSSRYLVKRTGEKVFLECVQDMDHENMFWYRQDPGLGLRLIYFSYDVKMKEKGDIPEGYSVSREKKERFSLILESASTNQTSMYLCASSLYSGSSYEQYFGPGTRLTVT.

The chain couples TRBV29-1 to TRBJ1-4; no reliable D call. Germline V lookup: CDR1 SQVTM, CDR2 ANQGSEA. The CDR3 spans 16 residues. V gave up 8 bases and J gave up 7 bases, with 26 bases separating them. The CDR3 sequence: CSIQPLRGAEGEKLFF. The CDR3 DNA reads as TGCAGCATACAGCCCTTAAGAGGTGCTGAAGGTGAAAAACTGTTTTTT.

This clonotype was detected ten times or more. The chain carries TRBV5-1 and TRBJ2-5; TRBD1 might be the D (6 bases). Trimming pared 2 bases from V and 1 base from J, leaving 9 bases between. The CDR3 has 14 residues. Germline lookup yields CDR1 SGHRS and CDR2 YFSETQ. The chain's CDR3 is CASSLQGPQETQYF. The CDR3 region has the DNA TGCGCCAGCAGCTTACAGGGTCCCCAAGAGACCCAGTACTTC.

This clonotype was counted ten times or more. The chain employs TRBV5-1 and TRBJ2-1; 9 bases agree with TRBD2. Per germline, CDR1 SGHRS and CDR2 YFSETQ. The V gene end was trimmed by 4 bases and the J gene end by 4 bases; junction bases not matched to a gene: 6. The CDR3 is 15 residues long. The CDR3 here is CASSPTSGSYNEQFF. Written as DNA, the CDR3 is TGCGCCAGCAGCCCGACTAGCGGATCTTACAATGAGCAGTTCTTC.

There are a few counts of this clonotype. The V and J genes are TRBV6-2 or TRBV6-3 and TRBJ2-2; 7 nucleotides match TRBD1. Trimming at V came to 11 bases and at J to 2 bases, leaving 8 bases not matched to a gene. Germline V lookup: CDR1 MNHEY, CDR2 SVGEGT. The CDR3 is made up of 14 amino acids. The CDR3 nucleotides read TGTGCCGGACGGGACAGAGTAAACACCGGGGAGCTGTTTTTT. Amino acids: CAGRDRVNTGELFF.

The CDR3 nucleotides read TGCGCCAGCACCCCTTCTGGACAGGCCTACGAGCAGTACTTC. Amino acid sequence: CASTPSGQAYEQYF. The V gene is TRBV5-1, the J gene TRBJ2-7, with 7 bases identical to TRBD1. The CDR3 has 14 residues. Germline assignment: CDR1 SGHRS and CDR2 YFSETQ. J was trimmed by 2 bases and V by 6 bases; bases with no gene match: 8.

The chain has TRBV20-1 and TRBJ2-1; D gene unclear. The CDR3 length is 13 residues. Between the trimmed V and J ends, which lost 3 bases and 3 bases, there was a span of 9 bases. CDR1 and CDR2 (germline): DFQATT, SNEGSKA (reference sequence). The DNA for the CDR3 is TGCAGTGCTAGGGAGAGCTACTACAATGAGCAGTTCTTC. Translating it yields CSARESYYNEQFF.